These 21 T cell receptor beta chains were all obtained from the same sample, sequenced in a study of cytomegalovirus exposure and HLA in healthy donors. This PCR relied on a set of 60 Vbeta primers and 13 Jbeta primers. Sequenced by immunoSEQ multiplex PCR; TCRdb stores in-frame clones only, minus some. Of about 85,000 clones in the sample, around 77% were seen once. Sequenced sample: PBMCs. Receptors originate from a boy aged 10-17 years in good health and CMV-seronegative.

This chain uses TRBV2 with TRBJ2-5; 9 nucleotides align to TRBD1. Germline V lookup: CDR1 SNHLY, CDR2 FYNNEI. The CDR3 length is 15 residues. With 3 bases clipped from V and 4 bases from J, the junction kept 6 bases outside the gene matches. The CDR3 reads CASSDWDRDGETQYF. As DNA, the CDR3 is TGTGCCAGCAGTGATTGGGACAGGGATGGAGAGACCCAGTACTTC.

The CDR3 region is CASNTPGGPGWEQYF. The CDR3 region has the DNA TGTGCCAGCAACACCCCCGGGGGACCGGGATGGGAGCAGTACTTC. The chain joins TRBV28 to TRBJ2-7, with a weak D call TRBD2 (6 bases). This CDR3 is 15 amino acids long. Trimming shortened V by 7 bases and J by 7 bases, and 23 bases separated the two germline ends. Germline CDR1 is MDHEN and CDR2 is SYDVKM. Full variable domain (rest looked up from reference TRBV28 and TRBJ2-7): DVKVTQSSRYLVKRTGEKVFLECVQDMDHENMFWYRQDPGLGLRLIYFSYDVKMKEKGDIPEGYSVSREKKERFSLILESASTNQTSMYLCASNTPGGPGWEQYFGPGTRLTVT.

This chain uses TRBV5-4 with TRBJ2-3; a weak D match, TRBD2 (6 bases). CDR3 length: 17 amino acids. In germline, CDR1 is SGHNT, CDR2 YYREEE (reference sequence). V lost 3 bases and J lost 2, with 19 bases in between. The CDR3 sequence: CASSSEMASASTDTQYF. The CDR3 coding sequence is TGTGCCAGCAGCTCCGAGATGGCTAGCGCTTCCACAGATACGCAGTATTTT.

The chain joins TRBV28 to TRBJ2-7; unclear D gene. Trimming shortened V by 4 bases and J by 2 bases, and 6 bases separated the two germline ends. The CDR3 is made up of 12 amino acids. CDR1 is MDHEN, CDR2 SYDVKM, per germline. The CDR3 sequence is CASSSRAYEQYF. The DNA for the CDR3 is TGTGCCAGCAGTTCCCGAGCCTACGAGCAGTACTTC.

The chain carries TRBV4-1 and TRBJ1-5; 7 nucleotides agree with TRBD1. V dropped 5 bases and J dropped 5; count of bases not matched to a gene: 6. The CDR3 contains 14 residues. Germline CDR1 reads MGHRA; CDR2 reads YSYEKL. CDR3 bases: TGCGCCAGCAGCAAAGGGACAGTGGATCAGCCCCAGCATTTT. It yields the protein CASSKGTVDQPQHF.

The chain combines TRBV28 with TRBJ1-1; D perhaps matches TRBD1 (6 bases). The V gene's germline CDR1 is MDHEN and CDR2 SYDVKM. Trimming removed 3 bases from V and 0 bases from J, with 8 bases in between. The CDR3 consists of 14 residues. CDR3 DNA: TGTGCCAGCAGTTTGCAGGGGATGAACACTGAAGCTTTCTTT. Translating it yields CASSLQGMNTEAFF.

DNA of the CDR3: TGTGCCAGCAGCAAGAAGACAGGGGAAGAGACCCAGTACTTC. Amino acids: CASSKKTGEETQYF. The J gene is TRBJ2-5, the V gene TRBV5-4; the match to TRBD1 covers 8 bases. CDR1 is SGHNT, CDR2 YYREEE, per germline (reference sequence). Germline trimming cut 4 bases from V and 3 bases from J; bases unmatched to any gene: 5. The CDR3 extends over 14 amino acids.

The chain employs TRBV6-5 and TRBJ1-3; 7 bases map to TRBD1. The CDR3 has 15 amino acids. CDR1 is MNHEY, CDR2 SVGAGI, per germline. V lost 8 bases, J lost 0 bases, and 7 bases stayed unmatched. CDR3 bases: TGTGCCAGCGGGGACAGTCACCTCTCTGGAAACACCATATATTTT. Its protein is CASGDSHLSGNTIYF.

The chain recombines TRBV19 with TRBJ2-1; 8 bases are a match to TRBD1. This CDR3 spans 13 amino acids. In germline, CDR1 is LNHDA, CDR2 SQIVND (reference sequence). The V segment lost 6 bases and the J segment 9 bases; nucleotides outside the gene matches: 7. The CDR3 DNA reads as TGTGCCAGTAGCCGGACAGGGCGTGTTGAGCAGTTCTTC. Translation gives CASSRTGRVEQFF.

The chain combines TRBV4-1 with TRBJ1-2, with no clear D. This CDR3 contains 16 residues. From germline, CDR1 is MGHRA and CDR2 YSYEKL. V lost 1 base and J 0 bases, leaving 12 bases between the germline ends. The CDR3 region has the DNA TGCGCCAGCAGCCAAGGGAACGGGAAAGCTAACTATGGCTACACCTTC. Protein product: CASSQGNGKANYGYTF.

This clone was picked up one time. This chain connects TRBV5-8 to TRBJ2-7; TRBD1 matches at 8 bases. From germline, CDR1 is SGHTS and CDR2 YDEGEE. After removal of 4 bases from V and 3 bases from J, the junction contained 9 bases not matched to a gene. There are 15 residues in the CDR3. The CDR3 reads CASSPLRTGNYEQYF. The CDR3 DNA sequence: TGTGCCAGCAGCCCCCTCCGGACAGGGAACTACGAGCAGTACTTC.

The chain is built from TRBV2 and TRBJ1-2; 8 bases fit TRBD1. CDR3 length equals 15 residues. Trimming removed 7 bases from V and 1 base from J; junction bases left unmatched: 8. CDR1 SNHLY and CDR2 FYNNEI come from the germline V gene. The DNA for the CDR3 is TGTGCCAGCACCGCCGGGACAGGATTTAACTATGGCTACACCTTC. This codes for CASTAGTGFNYGYTF.

CDR3: CASSQDETGGGKTQYF. The CDR3 coding sequence is TGTGCCAGCAGCCAAGATGAGACAGGGGGCGGGAAGACCCAGTACTTC. The chain couples TRBV4-2 to TRBJ2-5, with 10 positions matching TRBD1. Germline CDR1 LGHNA, CDR2 YNFKEQ. The CDR3 runs 16 residues. The V and J ends lost 0 bases and 6 bases, in that order; junction bases with no gene match: 7.

The chain links TRBV4-1 to TRBJ1-5; maybe TRBD1 (6 bases). Looked up from germline, CDR1 is MGHRA and CDR2 is YSYEKL. The ends were cut back, 0 bases at V and 2 bases at J, with 11 bases in the middle. This CDR3 has 16 residues. This chain's CDR3 is CASSQEGGGGNQPQHF. CDR3 coding DNA: TGCGCCAGCAGCCAAGAAGGGGGTGGTGGCAATCAGCCCCAGCATTTT.

This clone was recorded a few times. This chain connects TRBV19 to TRBJ2-2, with 7 bases identical to TRBD2. This CDR3 has 14 residues. Germline V gives CDR1 LNHDA, CDR2 SQIVND (reference sequence). The J segment lost 6 bases and the V segment lost 8 bases, leaving 9 bases of the junction unmatched. The CDR3 loop reads CASVHLAASGELFF. The DNA for the CDR3 is TGTGCCAGTGTGCATCTAGCGGCATCCGGGGAGCTGTTTTTT.

The chain combines TRBV29-1 with TRBJ1-1; D might be TRBD1 (5 bases). This CDR3 has 15 amino acids. From germline, CDR1 is SQVTM and CDR2 ANQGSEA. Deletions cut 3 bases from V and 1 base from J, with 15 bases between. Written as DNA, the CDR3 is TGCAGCGTTGACAGGGTTTCACCCCGGAACACTGAAGCTTTCTTT. Amino acid sequence: CSVDRVSPRNTEAFF. The full variable domain, its missing parts supplied by reference TRBV29-1 and TRBJ1-1, is SAVISQKPSRDICQRGTSLTIQCQVDSQVTMMFWYRQQPGQSLTLIATANQGSEATYESGFVIDKFPISRPNLTFSTLTVSNMSPEDSSIYLCSVDRVSPRNTEAFFGQGTRLTVV.

J is TRBJ2-5 and V is TRBV4-3; TRBD1 matches at 7 bases. The V gene's germline CDR1 is LGHNA and CDR2 YSLEER. Unmatched junction bases numbered 6, after V lost 0 bases and J lost 2 bases. The CDR3 has 16 amino acids. The CDR3 DNA follows: TGCGCCAGCAGCCAAGATCAAGGGACAGTACAAGAGACCCAGTACTTC. Translation: CASSQDQGTVQETQYF.

On this clone: One end of the junction varies from germline; a read error may be responsible. The chain carries TRBV7-2 and TRBJ2-1; 7 bases match TRBD2. Per the germline V gene, CDR1 is SGHTA and CDR2 is FQGNSA. The CDR3 has 16 residues. CDR3 residues: CASSVALADLYNEQFF. Written as DNA, the CDR3 is TGTGCCAGCAGCGTAGCTCTAGCGGACCTATACAATGAGCAGTTCTTC.

This CDR3 is CASSLMPGGVEKLFF. The CDR3 nucleotides are TGTGCCAGCAGTCTCATGCCAGGGGGCGTTGAAAAACTGTTTTTT. This chain uses TRBV9 with TRBJ1-4; 8 bases are a match to TRBD1. CDR1 is SGDLS, CDR2 YYNGEE, per germline. This CDR3 is 15 amino acids long. Germline trimming cut 5 bases from V and 7 bases from J; bases unmatched to any gene: 10.

In this sample, this clone turned up once. The genes are TRBV14 and TRBJ2-5; no clear D gene. There are 15 residues in the CDR3. V lost 8 bases, J lost 1 base, and 17 bases lay in between. CDR1 SGHDN and CDR2 FVKESK come from the germline V gene. This CDR3 is CASPTLQQLQETQYF. The DNA for the CDR3 is TGTGCCAGCCCTACCCTACAGCAGCTCCAAGAGACCCAGTACTTC. The full variable domain, in which reference TRBV14 and TRBJ2-5 provide the parts outside the CDR3, is EAGVTQFPSHSVIEKGQTVTLRCDPISGHDNLYWYRRVMGKEIKFLLHFVKESKQDESGMPNNRFLAERTGGTYSTLKVQPAELEDSGVYFCASPTLQQLQETQYFGPGTRLLVL.

The chain couples TRBV6-5 to TRBJ1-2; the D is unclear. The CDR3 is 13 amino acids. With 0 bases removed from V and 5 bases from J, the gap between germline ends came to 7 bases. CDR1 is MNHEY and CDR2 is SVGAGI in the germline V gene. CDR3 amino acids: CASSYSIQYGYTF. The CDR3 DNA follows: TGTGCCAGCAGTTACTCTATCCAGTATGGCTACACCTTC.